Below, 8 T cell receptor beta chains from the same sample are listed, as sequenced in a study of beta chain features in type 1 diabetes. The entirety of the isolated RNA underwent reverse transcription, so expressed TCRB transcripts were sequenced. Repertoires were generated with immunoSEQ multiplex PCR, while TCRdb's copy carries only in-frame clones and drops some. The sample shows under 950,000 clones, 17% of them seen only once. The sequenced sample consisted of naive CD4+ T cells from blood. The receptors shown here come from a woman aged 18-30 years in good health.

The CDR3 DNA reads as TGCGCCAGCAGCTTTCGGGGGAAGGACGAGCAGTACTTC. Encoded protein: CASSFRGKDEQYF. The V call is TRBV5-1, the J call TRBJ2-7; possible D gene TRBD2, 6 bases. Germline assignment: CDR1 SGHRS and CDR2 YFSETQ. This CDR3 region has 13 residues. V lost 2 bases and J lost 5, with 11 bases in between. The full variable domain, its missing parts supplied by reference TRBV5-1 and TRBJ2-7, is KAGVTQTPRYLIKTRGQQVTLSCSPISGHRSVSWYQQTPGQGLQFLFEYFSETQRNKGNFPGRFSGRQFSNSRSEMNVSTLELGDSALYLCASSFRGKDEQYFGPGTRLTVT.

The chain recombines TRBV10-3 with TRBJ2-2; TRBD1 aligns across 9 bases. CDR1 is ENHRY and CDR2 is SYGVKD in the germline V gene. The trim removed 8 bases at V and 3 bases at J, leaving 10 bases unmatched. The CDR3 consists of 16 residues. The CDR3 coding sequence is TGTGCCATCCGCCCAAACAGGGGGCTCGACACCGGGGAGCTGTTTTTT. This translates into CAIRPNRGLDTGELFF.

This clone was counted only a few times. This chain uses TRBV29-1 with TRBJ2-1; D possibly corresponds to TRBD1 (5 bases). Germline CDR1 and CDR2: SQVTM and ANQGSEA. V lost 4 bases, J lost 4 bases, and 14 bases lay in between. This CDR3 has 14 residues. For the CDR3, the DNA is TGCAGCGTTGTGGCGCCAGGGTCTTACAATGAGCAGTTCTTC. Translated: CSVVAPGSYNEQFF.

Worth noting for this clone: Other DNA sequences of this sample code for an identical CDR3. The chain joins TRBV7-2 to TRBJ2-3; possibly TRBD2 for D (6 bases). CDR3 size: 17 residues. V was pared by 2 bases and J by 6 bases, with 21 bases between. Germline loops: CDR1 SGHTA, CDR2 FQGNSA. The CDR3 loop is CASSLSFRDPRGDTQYF. For the CDR3, the DNA is TGTGCCAGCAGCTTATCCTTCCGGGACCCCCGGGGGGATACGCAGTATTTT.

The chain recombines TRBV7-8 with TRBJ2-1; no clear D. Germline V gives CDR1 SGHVS, CDR2 FQNEAQ. Trimming removed 1 base at V and 3 bases at J, with 7 bases between. This CDR3 spans 14 amino acids. DNA of the CDR3: TGTGCCAGCAGCTTAGATCGCAGCTACAATGAGCAGTTCTTC. It encodes CASSLDRSYNEQFF.

The chain has TRBV7-2 and TRBJ2-7; D unclear. The CDR3 contains 17 residues. Looked up from germline, CDR1 is SGHTA and CDR2 is FQGNSA. Trimming left V 1 base short and J 3 bases short, with 19 bases between. The CDR3 DNA sequence: TGTGCCAGCAGCTTAGAGGGCAGTTCACCGAGGCGCTACGAGCAGTACTTC. Translated: CASSLEGSSPRRYEQYF.

This clone was found a few times. The chain couples TRBV7-2 to TRBJ2-7; 8 bases are shared with TRBD2. After removal of 4 bases from V and 3 bases from J, the junction contained 5 bases not matched to a gene. Germline values: CDR1 SGHTA, CDR2 FQGNSA. This CDR3 is built from 14 residues. The CDR3 loop reads CASSYQRGLYEQYF. In nucleotides, the CDR3 is TGTGCCAGCAGCTACCAGCGGGGGCTCTACGAGCAGTACTTC.

This clone was seen a few times. The chain recombines TRBV7-9 with TRBJ2-7; 8 nucleotides align to TRBD2. The CDR3 is 14 amino acids. Germline V CDR1 and CDR2: SEHNR, FQNEAQ (reference sequence). V shed 7 bases, J shed 2 bases, and the junction held 7 bases outside the gene matches. CDR3 protein: CASNSGGLAYEQYF. In DNA form, the CDR3 reads TGTGCCAGCAACTCGGGGGGACTAGCCTACGAGCAGTACTTC.